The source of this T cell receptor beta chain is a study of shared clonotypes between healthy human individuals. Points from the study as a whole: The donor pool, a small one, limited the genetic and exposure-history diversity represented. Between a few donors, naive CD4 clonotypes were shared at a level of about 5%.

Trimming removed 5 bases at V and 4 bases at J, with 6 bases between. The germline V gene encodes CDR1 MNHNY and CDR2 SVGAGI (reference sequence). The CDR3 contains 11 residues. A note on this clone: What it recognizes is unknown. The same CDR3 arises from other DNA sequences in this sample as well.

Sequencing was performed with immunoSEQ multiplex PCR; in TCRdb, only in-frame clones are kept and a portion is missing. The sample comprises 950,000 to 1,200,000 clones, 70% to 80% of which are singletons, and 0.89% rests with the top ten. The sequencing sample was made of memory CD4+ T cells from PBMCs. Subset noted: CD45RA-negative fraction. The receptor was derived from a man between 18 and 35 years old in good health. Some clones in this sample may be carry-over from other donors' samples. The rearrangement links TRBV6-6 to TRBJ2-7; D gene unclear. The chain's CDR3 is CASSPQYEQYF. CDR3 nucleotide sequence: TGTGCCAGCAGTCCCCAGTACGAGCAGTACTTC.